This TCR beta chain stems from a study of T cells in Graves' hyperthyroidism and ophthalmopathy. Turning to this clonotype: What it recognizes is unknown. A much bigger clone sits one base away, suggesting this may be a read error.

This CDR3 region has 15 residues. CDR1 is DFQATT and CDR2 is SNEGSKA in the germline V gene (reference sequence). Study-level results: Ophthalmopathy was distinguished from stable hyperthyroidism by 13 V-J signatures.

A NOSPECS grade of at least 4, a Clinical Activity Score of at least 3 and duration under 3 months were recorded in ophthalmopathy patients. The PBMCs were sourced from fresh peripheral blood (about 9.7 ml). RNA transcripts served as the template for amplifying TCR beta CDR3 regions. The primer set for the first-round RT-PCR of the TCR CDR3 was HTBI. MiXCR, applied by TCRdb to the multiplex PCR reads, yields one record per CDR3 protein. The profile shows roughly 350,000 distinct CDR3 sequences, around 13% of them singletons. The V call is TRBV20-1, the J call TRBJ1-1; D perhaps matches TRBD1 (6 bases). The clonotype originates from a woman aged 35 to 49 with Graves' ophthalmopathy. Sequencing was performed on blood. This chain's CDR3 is CGARDPRGRGTEAFF. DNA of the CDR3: TGCGGTGCTAGAGATCCCCGGGGAAGGGGGACTGAAGCTTTCTTT.